This T cell receptor beta chain was sequenced for a study of T cell responses to AZD1222 COVID-19 vaccine. Overall study: Doses given second, at about 4 or about 12 weeks, were pooled.

This CDR3 spans 12 amino acids. Germline assignment: CDR1 SGHAT and CDR2 FQNNGV. The V gene lost 3 bases and the J gene lost 4 bases, with 6 bases spanning the gap. To note about this clone: The antigen remains unidentified.

Repertoires were generated with immunoSEQ multiplex PCR, while TCRdb's copy carries only in-frame clones and drops some. The sample has roughly 150,000 clones, 80% to 90% seen once. Study-wide points: Across the whole spike, CD4 TCRs peaked at regions 160-218 and 743-854. Females outnumbered males among donors, who were mostly white British; clonal diversity was possibly underestimated.

The origin of this receptor is an adult in good health. J is TRBJ2-5 and V is TRBV11-2, with D uncertain. The starting material was peripheral blood, obtained on day 0 of AZD1222 vaccination. DNA of the CDR3: TGTGCCAGCAGCTTCCCCGCAGAGACCCAGTACTTC. Translation gives CASSFPAETQYF.